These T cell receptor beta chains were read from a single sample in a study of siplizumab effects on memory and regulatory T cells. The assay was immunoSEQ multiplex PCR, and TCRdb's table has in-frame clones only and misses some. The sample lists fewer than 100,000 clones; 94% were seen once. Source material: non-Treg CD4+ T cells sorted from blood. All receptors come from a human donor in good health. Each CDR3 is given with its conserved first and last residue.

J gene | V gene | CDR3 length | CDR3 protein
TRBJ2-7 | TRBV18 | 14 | CATRPSGSTYEQYF
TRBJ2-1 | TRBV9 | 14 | CASSVAISYNEQFF
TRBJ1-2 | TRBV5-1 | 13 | CASSLGGAVGYTF
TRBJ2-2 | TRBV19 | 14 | CASSITTNTGELFF
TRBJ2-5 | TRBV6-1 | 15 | CASSELSGTGETQYF
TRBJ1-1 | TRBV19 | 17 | CASSIVVVAGPNTEAFF
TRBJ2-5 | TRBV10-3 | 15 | CAIRAHRGDGETQYF
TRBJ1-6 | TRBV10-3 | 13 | CAAQGLDGSPLHF
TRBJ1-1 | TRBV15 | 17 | CATSRDRGFGRNTEAFF
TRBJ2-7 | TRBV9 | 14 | CASSVEEQGSEQYF
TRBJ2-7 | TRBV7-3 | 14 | CASSLGAGDYEQYF
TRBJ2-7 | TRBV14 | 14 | CASSLLAGAYEQYF
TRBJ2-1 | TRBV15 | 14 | CATSSREGDGEQFF
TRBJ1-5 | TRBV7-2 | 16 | CASSLSWTGSNQPQHF
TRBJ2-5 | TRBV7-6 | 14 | CASSVTSGQETQYF
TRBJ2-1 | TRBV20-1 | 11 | CSASGSNEQFF
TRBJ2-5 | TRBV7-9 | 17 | CASSPYNSRQTQETQYF
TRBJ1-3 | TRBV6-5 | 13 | CASEPSMGNTIYF
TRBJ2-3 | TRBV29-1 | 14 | CSVVLALGPDTQYF
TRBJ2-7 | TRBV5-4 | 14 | CASSLRQPTGEQYF
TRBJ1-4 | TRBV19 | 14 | CASSMGGSVEKLFF
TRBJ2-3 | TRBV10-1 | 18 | CASSETPLDVPWTDTQYF
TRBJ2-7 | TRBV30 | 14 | CAWSVGLSSYEQYF
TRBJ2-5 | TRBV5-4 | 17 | CASSLGLAGGHVETQYF
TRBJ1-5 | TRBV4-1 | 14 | CASSQGVVGQPQHF
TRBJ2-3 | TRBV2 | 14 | CASSGVIRVDTQYF
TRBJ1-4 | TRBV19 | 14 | CASRAGRINEKLFF
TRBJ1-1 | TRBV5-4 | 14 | CASSQPGRTEEAFF
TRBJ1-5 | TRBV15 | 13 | CATSRGLLQPQHF
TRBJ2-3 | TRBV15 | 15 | CATSRYRDSADTQYF
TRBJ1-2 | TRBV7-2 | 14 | CASSLVPALWGYTF